This is a list of T cell receptor beta chains from one sample in a study of blood T cell repertoires in COVID-19. Clones were sequenced by immunoSEQ multiplex PCR, and TCRdb holds only the in-frame ones, with some missing. The sample has around 150,000 clones; around 86% are singletons. The specimen sequenced was peripheral blood. Source of these receptors: a woman in her sixties or seventies with active or convalescent COVID-19. Both conserved end residues are part of each CDR3. D genes are given only for firm matches.

V: TRBV11-2; D: -; J: TRBJ1-6; CDR3: CASSSDSSYNSPLHF
V: TRBV9; D: -; J: TRBJ1-1; CDR3: CASSAHRSGNTEAFF
V: TRBV5-8; D: -; J: TRBJ1-1; CDR3: CASSLRGLLNTEAFF
V: TRBV14; D: -; J: TRBJ2-3; CDR3: CASSQAYGGTRTDTQYF
V: TRBV6-5; D: TRBD1; J: TRBJ1-2; CDR3: CASSWGQNYGYTF
V: TRBV28; D: -; J: TRBJ2-1; CDR3: CASSLGGPVNEQFF
V: TRBV20-1; D: TRBD2; J: TRBJ2-3; CDR3: CSASQAAGFTDTQYF
V: TRBV7-8; D: TRBD1; J: TRBJ2-3; CDR3: CASSPQGARGTDTQYF
V: TRBV6-5; D: TRBD2; J: TRBJ2-3; CDR3: CASSGLAGYTDTQYF
V: TRBV6-5; D: TRBD2; J: TRBJ2-5; CDR3: CASRGGGLAEETQYF
V: TRBV28; D: TRBD2; J: TRBJ2-3; CDR3: CASRGGLAGADTQYF
V: TRBV18; D: -; J: TRBJ1-2; CDR3: CASSRLIGEKTDYGYTF